This TCR beta chain originates from a study of shared clonotypes between healthy human individuals. Some clones are missing from TCRdb's copy, which holds only in-frame ones; the method was immunoSEQ multiplex PCR. The sample gives around 2.5 million clones, 80% to 95% of which show up once; 0.36% is in the top ten. The CDR3 is made up of 12 amino acids. Trimming at V came to 11 bases and at J to 5 bases, leaving 7 bases not matched to a gene. Germline V gene sequence: CDR1 LNHDA, CDR2 SQIVND (reference sequence). Overall study findings and caveats: Four donors shared approximately 5% of their naive CD4 clonotypes.

This clone was found once. As yet, its antigen is unknown. The chain joins TRBV19 to TRBJ1-1, with 8 bases that match TRBD1. The TCR originated in a man aged 18 to 29 in good health. Some clones in this sample may be carry-over from other donors' samples. The sequenced sample consisted of naive CD4+ T cells from PBMCs. Subset given: CD45RA+ positively selected. The DNA of the CDR3 is TGTGCCTCTCAGGGGGCTGGGACTGAAGCTTTCTTT. Protein: CASQGAGTEAFF.